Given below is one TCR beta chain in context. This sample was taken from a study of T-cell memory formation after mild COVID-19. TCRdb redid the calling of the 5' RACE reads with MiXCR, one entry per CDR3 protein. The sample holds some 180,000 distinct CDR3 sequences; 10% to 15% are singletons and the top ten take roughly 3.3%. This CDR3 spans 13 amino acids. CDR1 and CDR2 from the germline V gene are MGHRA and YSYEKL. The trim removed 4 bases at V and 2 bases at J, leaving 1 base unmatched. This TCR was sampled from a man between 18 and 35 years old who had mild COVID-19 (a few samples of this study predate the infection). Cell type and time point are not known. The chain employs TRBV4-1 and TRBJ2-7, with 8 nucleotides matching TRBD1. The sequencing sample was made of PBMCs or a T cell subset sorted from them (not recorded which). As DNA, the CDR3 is TGCGCCAGCAGCCGGGACAGGACCTACGAGCAGTACTTC. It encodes CASSRDRTYEQYF.